These 13 T cell receptor beta chains were all obtained from the same sample, sequenced in a study of Ad26.COV2.S vaccination and SARS-CoV-2 variants. Treatment reported: around 19 received Ad26.COV2.S at low or high dose, single or two shots; a few received placebo; per-sample allocation not given. Samples analyzed were those drawn on day 63 after the first vaccine or placebo injection. TCRdb keeps only in-frame clones here, not all; method: immunoSEQ multiplex PCR. The data contain hundreds of thousands of clones, roughly 90% of them seen just once; the ten biggest clones take up around 1.4%. Material: peripheral blood, obtained in a trial of Ad26.COV2.S vaccine versus placebo. Source of these receptors: a person aged 18-65 years who received the Ad26.COV2.S COVID-19 vaccine or a placebo.

V gene TRBV14 combines with J gene TRBJ2-3, with TRBD2 identical over 9 bases. V lost 4 bases to trimming and J lost 10 bases; unmatched junction nucleotides: 3. Germline lookup yields CDR1 SGHDN and CDR2 FVKESK. The CDR3 spans 12 residues. CDR3 amino acids: CASSPGTSSQYF. CDR3 sequence (DNA): TGTGCCAGCAGCCCCGGGACTAGCTCGCAGTATTTT.

This chain connects TRBV6-6 to TRBJ1-4; D is undetermined. CDR3 length equals 13 residues. V shed 8 bases and J shed 13 bases, with 20 bases lying between them. The V gene's germline CDR1 is MNHNY and CDR2 SVGAGI (reference sequence). The DNA for the CDR3 is TGTGCCAGCGCGCCCCCGGGTCTGAAGGGACTGTTTTTT. Amino acids: CASAPPGLKGLFF.

The rearrangement joins TRBV6-4 to TRBJ1-1, with 10 bases that match TRBD1. The junction had 4 bases not matched to a gene; V was cut back by 5 bases and J by 4 bases. The CDR3 sequence is 14 residues long. The germline CDR1 and CDR2 sequences are MRHNA and SNTAGT. The CDR3, as DNA: TGTGCCAGCAGTACGGGACAGGGGAGCACTGAAGCTTTCTTT. Its protein is CASSTGQGSTEAFF.

Remarks on this clone: A read error may be the cause here, since a much bigger clone is one base away. The genes are TRBV25-1 and TRBJ2-1; no clear D. CDR3 length: 11 residues. V was clipped by 4 bases and J by 4 bases, with 2 bases between them. Germline loops: CDR1 MGHDK, CDR2 SYGVNS. In DNA form, the CDR3 reads TGTGCCAGCAGTGCTTACAATGAGCAGTTCTTC. Its translation: CASSAYNEQFF.

The chain recombines TRBV24-1 with TRBJ2-1, with 9 bases that match TRBD2. This CDR3 spans 14 amino acids. The V gene's germline CDR1 is KGHDR and CDR2 SFDVKD. Trimming cost V 2 bases and J 8 bases; bases outside gene matches: 3. The DNA of the CDR3 is TGTGCCACCAGTGATTCCGGCGGGAGGGATGAGCAGTTCTTC. Protein product: CATSDSGGRDEQFF.

The genes are TRBV18 and TRBJ2-5; no firm D call. The germline V gene encodes CDR1 KGHSH and CDR2 LQKENI. V lost 3 bases and J lost 4, with 9 bases in between. The CDR3 length is 13 residues. The CDR3 loop is CASSPDGRETQYF. CDR3 DNA: TGTGCCAGCTCACCCGACGGGCGAGAGACCCAGTACTTC. Based on the CDR3 plus reference TRBV18 and TRBJ2-5, the full variable domain is NAGVMQNPRHLVRRRGQEARLRCSPMKGHSHVYWYRQLPEEGLKFMVYLQKENIIDESGMPKERFSAEFPKEGPSILRIQQVVRGDSAAYFCASSPDGRETQYFGPGTRLLVL.

V usage is TRBV4-2 and J usage is TRBJ1-4, with D unclear. CDR1 LGHNA and CDR2 YNFKEQ come from the germline V gene. V was shortened by 2 bases and J by 4 bases, with 14 bases between the two germline ends. This CDR3 spans 16 amino acids. CDR3 sequence (DNA): TGTGCCAGCAGCCAAACTGTCCAGCCGCTTAATGAAAAACTGTTTTTT. It yields the protein CASSQTVQPLNEKLFF.

The CDR3 nucleotides read TGTGCCAGCAGCCAAGAGGGGGGGGGCGGTCAGCCCCAGCATTTT. Amino acid sequence: CASSQEGGGGQPQHF. This chain uses TRBV4-2 with TRBJ1-5; maybe TRBD1 (6 bases). The CDR3 is 15 residues long. The germline V and J ends were trimmed by 0 bases and 6 bases, with 12 bases remaining between them. Germline loops: CDR1 LGHNA, CDR2 YNFKEQ.

This chain joins TRBV7-6 and TRBJ1-5, with unresolved D. CDR1 and CDR2 (germline): SGHVS, FNYEAQ. The CDR3 runs 13 residues. Trimming shortened V by 5 bases and J by 5 bases, and 10 bases separated the two germline ends. In nucleotides, the CDR3 is TGTGCCAGCAGCGATGCAGAAGATCAGCCCCAGCATTTT. Translation: CASSDAEDQPQHF.

The chain uses TRBV19 and TRBJ1-5; TRBD1 matches at 8 bases. Germline V lookup: CDR1 LNHDA, CDR2 SQIVND (reference sequence). CDR3 size: 14 residues. Unmatched junction bases numbered 7, after V lost 5 bases and J lost 7 bases. The CDR3 DNA sequence: TGTGCCAGTAGTTTCGGGACAGGAGGACAGCCCCAGCATTTT. Its translation is CASSFGTGGQPQHF.

The DNA for the CDR3 is TGTGCCACCAGTGACCCCGACAGAAATGGCTACACCTTC. As protein: CATSDPDRNGYTF. This chain connects TRBV24-1 to TRBJ1-2, with D possibly matching TRBD1 (5 bases). Trimming left V 4 bases short and J 6 bases short, with 11 bases between. The CDR3 consists of 13 residues. Germline V gene data show CDR1 as KGHDR and CDR2 as SFDVKD.

V usage is TRBV3-1 (or the pseudogene TRBV3-2) and J usage is TRBJ1-2; TRBD1 matches 8 bases. CDR1 and CDR2 (germline): LGHDT, YNNKEL (reference sequence). The CDR3 totals 13 residues. V shed 5 bases, J shed 8 bases, and the junction held 7 bases outside the gene matches. In nucleotides, the CDR3 is TGTGCCAGCAGCAGAGACAGGGGAGAAGGCTACACCTTC. Translating it yields CASSRDRGEGYTF.

The genes are TRBV7-4 and TRBJ2-7, with D perhaps TRBD1 (5 bases). The CDR3 covers 14 residues. Per the germline V gene, CDR1 is SGHVT and CDR2 is SQSDAQ. Trimming shortened V by 1 base and J by 0 bases, and 7 bases separated the two germline ends. CDR3 residues: CASSLGDSSYEQYF. In DNA, the CDR3 is TGTGCCAGCAGCTTAGGAGACAGCTCCTACGAGCAGTACTTC.